This entry lists 22 T cell receptor beta chains sequenced from one sample in a study of PD-1 blockade in classical Hodgkin lymphoma. Each patient relapsed following autologous stem cell transplantation, and prior brentuximab vedotin exposure differed. Clones were sequenced by immunoSEQ multiplex PCR, and TCRdb holds only the in-frame ones, with some missing. The table records 50,000 to 75,000 clones, approximately 90% of them present only once. The sample consisted of peripheral blood mononuclear cells (PBMCs), taken before the second cycle of nivolumab. Every receptor here comes from a human donor with classical Hodgkin lymphoma.

J is TRBJ1-4 and V is TRBV30, with D possibly TRBD1 on 6 matching bases. V lost 0 bases to trimming and J lost 15 bases, with 14 bases between them. The CDR3 has 12 residues. In germline, CDR1 is GTSNPN, CDR2 SVGIG (reference sequence). This chain's CDR3 is CAWSVSAGVVFF. The CDR3 DNA follows: TGTGCCTGGAGTGTATCTGCAGGGGTGGTGTTTTTT.

The chain employs TRBV6-6 and TRBJ1-5; 9 nucleotides line up with TRBD1. Germline trimming cut 5 bases from V and 2 bases from J; bases unmatched to any gene: 4. The CDR3 sequence is 15 residues long. In germline, CDR1 is MNHNY, CDR2 SVGAGI (reference sequence). In DNA form, the CDR3 reads TGTGCCAGCAGTGACAGGGGGATCGGCAATCAGCCCCAGCATTTT. Protein sequence: CASSDRGIGNQPQHF.

The gene calls are TRBV28 and TRBJ2-4; 8 bases match TRBD1. The CDR3 spans 15 residues. Losses at the gene ends were 3 bases for V and 6 bases for J; bases not matched to a gene: 7. Germline V gene lookup returns CDR1 MDHEN and CDR2 SYDVKM. The CDR3 reads CASSFRSQGGNIQYF. The CDR3 bases are TGTGCCAGCAGTTTTCGGTCACAGGGGGGAAACATTCAGTACTTC.

The gene calls are TRBV14 and TRBJ2-4; the match to TRBD1 covers 8 bases. The length of the CDR3 is 14 residues. CDR1 and CDR2 (germline): SGHDN, FVKESK. The V segment lost 6 bases and the J segment 7 bases; nucleotides outside the gene matches: 8. The CDR3 loop is CASRGTGEWNIQYF. The DNA for the CDR3 is TGTGCCAGCAGAGGGACAGGTGAGTGGAACATTCAGTACTTC.

The chain joins TRBV5-4 to TRBJ2-2; the D is unclear. With 3 bases removed from V and 6 bases from J, the gap between germline ends came to 21 bases. The CDR3 runs to 17 residues. Germline V gene sequence: CDR1 SGHNT, CDR2 YYREEE (reference sequence). CDR3 residues: CASSSRTDWDNPGELFF. CDR3 nucleotide sequence: TGTGCCAGCAGCTCTAGGACCGATTGGGATAACCCCGGGGAGCTGTTTTTT.

The genes are TRBV6-5 and TRBJ1-1, with TRBD1 identical over 10 bases. The CDR3 loop spans 15 amino acids. V was pared by 8 bases and J by 5 bases, with 11 bases of the junction left unmatched. Germline V gene data show CDR1 as MNHEY and CDR2 as SVGAGI. Here the CDR3 DNA reads TGTGCCAGCTCACCCGGGGACAGGGGTATTACTGAAGCTTTCTTT. Translating it yields CASSPGDRGITEAFF.

CDR3 sequence (DNA): TGTGCCAGCAGTTACTCGACAGGGGTGGGTGGCTACACCTTC. Translating gives CASSYSTGVGGYTF. The gene calls are TRBV6-5 and TRBJ1-2; 8 bases are shared with TRBD1. This CDR3 comprises 14 residues. CDR1 MNHEY and CDR2 SVGAGI come from the germline V gene. J lost 7 bases, V lost 0 bases, and 4 bases had no gene match.

The gene calls are TRBV5-1 and TRBJ1-4; 8 bases line up with TRBD1. V gave up 4 bases and J gave up 7 bases; unmatched junction bases: 6. This CDR3 is built from 14 residues. Germline values: CDR1 SGHRS, CDR2 YFSETQ. The CDR3 reads CASSTQGAGEKLFF. The CDR3 region has the DNA TGCGCCAGCAGCACGCAGGGGGCCGGTGAAAAACTGTTTTTT.

The chain combines TRBV7-9 with TRBJ1-5, with D unclear. This CDR3 is built from 12 residues. CDR1 and CDR2 (germline): SEHNR, FQNEAQ (reference sequence). The V end was cut by 2 bases, the J end by 6 bases, with 5 bases between. CDR3 bases: TGTGCCAGCAGCTTAAAAGGTCAGCCCCAGCATTTT. It yields the protein CASSLKGQPQHF.

The rearrangement links TRBV4-1 to TRBJ2-7; no clear D gene. V was shortened by 1 base and J by 7 bases, with 5 bases between the two germline ends. Germline lookup yields CDR1 MGHRA and CDR2 YSYEKL. The CDR3 extends over 11 amino acids. CDR3 sequence (DNA): TGCGCCAGCAGCCAAGGGGATGAGCAGTACTTC. Translating it yields CASSQGDEQYF.

CDR3 sequence: CASRGKGGNTEAFF. The CDR3 DNA sequence: TGTGCCAGCAGAGGGAAGGGTGGGAACACTGAAGCTTTCTTT. The chain joins TRBV6-5 to TRBJ1-1; D remains unclear. V was shortened by 6 bases and J by 1 base, with 12 bases between the two germline ends. The CDR3 loop spans 14 amino acids. CDR1 and CDR2 (germline): MNHEY, SVGAGI.

This chain connects TRBV11-3 to TRBJ2-5; D may match TRBD1 or TRBD2 (5 bases each). Trimming took 2 bases from V and 4 from J, leaving 8 bases between them. There are 13 residues in the CDR3. Germline values: CDR1 SGHNT, CDR2 YENEEA. In DNA, the CDR3 is TGTGCCAGCAGCTTATATGGGGGAGAGACCCAGTACTTC. It yields the protein CASSLYGGETQYF.

The V and J genes are TRBV4-1 and TRBJ2-1; D possibly corresponds to TRBD2 (6 bases). With 0 bases removed from V and 11 bases from J, the gap between germline ends came to 11 bases. The CDR3 loop spans 13 amino acids. Germline V gene lookup returns CDR1 MGHRA and CDR2 YSYEKL. CDR3 DNA sequence: TGCGCCAGCAGCCAAGACCCCGCGGGAAAGCAGTTCTTC. Its protein product is CASSQDPAGKQFF.

This clone appeared a few times. The conserved final phenylalanine or tryptophan is absent from the CDR3, which likely points to a read error. The DNA is left out, because the CDR3 cannot be placed on it with certainty; the CDR3 is given as TCRdb lists it. The chain carries TRBV19 and TRBJ1-1. Ends included, the CDR3 has 8 residues. Germline V CDR1 and CDR2: LNHDA, SQIVND (reference sequence). The CDR3 protein is CASSISLP.

For this clone: With a much larger clone just one base away, this may be a read error. The gene calls are TRBV11-2 and TRBJ1-2, with D unclear. V was shortened by 7 bases and J by 4 bases, with 19 bases between the two germline ends. The germline CDR1 and CDR2 sequences are SGHAT and FQNNGV. The CDR3 has 15 amino acids. CDR3 nucleotides: TGTGCCAGCACCCCGGAGGTAGAGGTGAGCTATGGCTACACCTTC. Amino acids: CASTPEVEVSYGYTF.

V and J are TRBV7-9 and TRBJ2-7; D gene uncertain. The CDR3 has 12 residues. The V gene lost 1 base and the J gene lost 5 bases, with 6 bases spanning the gap. Germline CDR1 is SEHNR and CDR2 is FQNEAQ (reference sequence). The DNA for the CDR3 is TGTGCCAGCAGCTTAGTTGCCGACGAGCAGTACTTC. It specifies CASSLVADEQYF.

V and J are TRBV2 and TRBJ2-2; tentatively, D is TRBD1 (6 bases). In germline, CDR1 is SNHLY, CDR2 FYNNEI. The V gene lost 5 bases and the J gene lost 0 bases, with 10 bases spanning the gap. The CDR3 has 15 amino acids. DNA of the CDR3: TGTGCCAGCAGTCCGGACAGCTCGAACACCGGGGAGCTGTTTTTT. Translating gives CASSPDSSNTGELFF.

The V and J genes are TRBV28 and TRBJ1-2; perhaps TRBD1 as D (6 bases). CDR1 is MDHEN, CDR2 SYDVKM, per germline. This CDR3 has 16 residues. Deletions cut 10 bases from V and 4 bases from J, with 25 bases between. In DNA form, the CDR3 reads TGTGCCACCCGCTCGGCGGGAAAAAGGGGGGCCTATGGCTACACCTTC. Residues: CATRSAGKRGAYGYTF.

The chain joins TRBV5-1 to TRBJ2-7; D gene uncertain. The CDR3 is 12 amino acids. Germline CDR1 is SGHRS and CDR2 is YFSETQ. The V gene lost 0 bases and the J gene lost 6 bases, with 7 bases spanning the gap. This CDR3 is CASSLGKAEQYF. The CDR3, as DNA: TGCGCCAGCAGCTTGGGTAAGGCCGAGCAGTACTTC.

This chain connects TRBV18 to TRBJ2-3; D unresolved. The CDR3 consists of 14 residues. Germline values: CDR1 KGHSH, CDR2 LQKENI. V was shortened by 2 bases and J by 0 bases, with 6 bases between the two germline ends. DNA for the CDR3: TGTGCCAGCTCACCAGTGACTAGCACAGATACGCAGTATTTT. It is translated as CASSPVTSTDTQYF.

This clone appeared a single time. This chain links TRBV6-5 with TRBJ1-1; unclear D gene. The CDR3 is 14 residues long. Germline CDR1 is MNHEY and CDR2 is SVGAGI. Trimming pared 2 bases from V and 0 bases from J, leaving 7 bases between. CDR3 coding DNA: TGTGCCAGCAGTTACACGGGAATGAACACTGAAGCTTTCTTT. Its translation: CASSYTGMNTEAFF.

V gene TRBV7-9 combines with J gene TRBJ2-7; TRBD2 matches at 8 bases. The V and J ends lost 6 bases and 0 bases, in that order; junction bases with no gene match: 10. The germline V gene encodes CDR1 SEHNR and CDR2 FQNEAQ (reference sequence). This CDR3 is 16 amino acids long. CDR3 DNA: TGTGCCAGCAGTCGGGGGGGAGGCAGGGGCTCCTACGAGCAGTACTTC. This translates into CASSRGGGRGSYEQYF. The full variable domain, completed using reference TRBV7-9 and TRBJ2-7, is DTGVSQNPRHKITKRGQNVTFRCDPISEHNRLYWYRQTLGQGPEFLTYFQNEAQLEKSRLLSDRFSAERPKGSFSTLEIQRTEQGDSAMYLCASSRGGGRGSYEQYFGPGTRLTVT.